This T cell receptor (beta chain) was observed in a study of T cells in Graves' hyperthyroidism and ophthalmopathy. Amplification targeted TCR beta CDR3 regions from RNA transcripts. Initially, a first-round RT-PCR of the TCR CDR3 employed the HTBI primer set. TCRdb re-called the multiplex PCR reads with MiXCR, one entry per CDR3 protein. Of a few hundred thousand distinct CDR3 sequences in the sample, 14% to 15% are singletons; the top ten hold 32%. The CDR3 is 14 residues long. V gave up 8 bases and J gave up 7 bases; unmatched junction bases: 10. Germline V gives CDR1 LGHDT, CDR2 YNNKEL (reference sequence). With regard to this clonotype: This may be a read error, as it is one base from a much larger clone.

The clonotype was recovered from a woman aged 25 to 39 with Graves' hyperthyroidism. The J gene is TRBJ2-7, the V gene TRBV3-1; TRBD2 matches 11 bases. What was sequenced was blood. CDR3 bases: TGTGCCAGCGGCTGGGGTAGCGGGAGGGATGAGCAGTACTTC. It is translated as CASGWGSGRDEQYF.